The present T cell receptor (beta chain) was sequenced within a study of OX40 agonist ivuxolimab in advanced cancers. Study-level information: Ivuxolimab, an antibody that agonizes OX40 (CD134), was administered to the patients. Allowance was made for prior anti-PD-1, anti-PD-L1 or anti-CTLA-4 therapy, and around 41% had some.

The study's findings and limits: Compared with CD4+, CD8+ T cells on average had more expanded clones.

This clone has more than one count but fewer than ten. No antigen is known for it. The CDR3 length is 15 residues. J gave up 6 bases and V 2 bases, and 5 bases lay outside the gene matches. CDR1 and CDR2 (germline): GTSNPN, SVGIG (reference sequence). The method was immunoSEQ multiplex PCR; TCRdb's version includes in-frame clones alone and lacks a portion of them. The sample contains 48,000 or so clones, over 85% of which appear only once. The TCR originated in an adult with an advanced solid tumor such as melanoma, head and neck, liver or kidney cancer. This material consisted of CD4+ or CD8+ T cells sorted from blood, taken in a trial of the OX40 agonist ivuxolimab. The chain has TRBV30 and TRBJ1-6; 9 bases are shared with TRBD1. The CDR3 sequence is CAWSPRGQGNSPLHF. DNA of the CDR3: TGTGCCTGGAGTCCCCGGGGACAGGGTAATTCACCCCTCCACTTT. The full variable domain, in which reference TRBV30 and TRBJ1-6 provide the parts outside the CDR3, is SQTIHQWPATLVQPVGSPLSLECTVEGTSNPNLYWYRQAAGRGLQLLFYSVGIGQISSEVPQNLSASRPQDRQFILSSKKLLLSDSGFYLCAWSPRGQGNSPLHFGNGTRLTVT.